One TCR beta chain is described in this entry. Using immunoSEQ multiplex PCR, the repertoire was profiled, and TCRdb retains in-frame clones only, with some absent. The sample shows about 30,000 clones, approximately 88% of them seen only once. CDR3 length equals 15 residues. Germline lookup yields CDR1 SGHAT and CDR2 FQNNGV. Trimming pared 1 base from V and 4 bases from J, leaving 13 bases between. The data are from a study of PD-1 and CTLA-4 blockade in melanoma. The sequence came from a human donor with melanoma. Source: CD8+ T cells from peripheral blood, taken before anti-PD-1 treatment. V and J are TRBV11-2 and TRBJ2-5; D may correspond to TRBD1 or TRBD2 (6 bases each). The CDR3 nucleotides read TGTGCCAGCAGCTTAGTAGAGGGGGGAAGAGAGACCCAGTACTTC. Translated: CASSLVEGGRETQYF.